The 15 T cell receptor beta chains listed next were all sequenced from one sample in a study of blood T cell repertoires in COVID-19. Clones were read by immunoSEQ multiplex PCR, and TCRdb kept only the in-frame ones, dropping some. Of roughly 380,000 clones listed, approximately 90% are singletons. Sequencing was carried out using peripheral blood. Receptors were obtained from a woman aged 60-75 years with COVID-19, enrolled during active disease.

V gene TRBV28 combines with J gene TRBJ1-5; 8 bases match TRBD1. In germline, CDR1 is MDHEN, CDR2 SYDVKM. CDR3 length equals 17 residues. Trimming at V came to 2 bases and at J to 7 bases, leaving 13 bases not matched to a gene. CDR3 nucleotide sequence: TGTGCCAGCAGTTTAGCCGGGACAGGAGCCCCCAGGCAGCCCCAGCATTTT. This translates into CASSLAGTGAPRQPQHF.

The rearrangement joins TRBV4-1 to TRBJ2-2; 9 nucleotides agree with TRBD1. Germline loops: CDR1 MGHRA, CDR2 YSYEKL. The CDR3 sequence is 12 residues long. Trimming took 8 bases from V and 6 from J; bases not matched to a gene: 1. CDR3 loop: CASRQGAGELFF. DNA of the CDR3: TGCGCCAGCCGACAGGGGGCCGGGGAGCTGTTTTTT.

The rearrangement joins TRBV12-3 or TRBV12-4 to TRBJ1-2; D perhaps matches TRBD1 (6 bases). The V and J ends lost 7 bases and 8 bases respectively, with 14 bases between them. The CDR3 is 12 residues long. The CDR3 sequence is CASTMWGGGYTF. The DNA of the CDR3 is TGTGCCAGCACTATGTGGGGGGGCGGCTACACCTTC.

The J gene is TRBJ1-1, the V gene TRBV11-2; weak D call: TRBD1 (5 bases). CDR1 is SGHAT, CDR2 FQNNGV, per germline. The CDR3 has 16 residues. V was pared by 8 bases and J by 0 bases, with 19 bases between. For the CDR3, the DNA is TGTGCCAGCGCCCCCCCGGATCCAGGGCTGAACACTGAAGCTTTCTTT. This sequence encodes CASAPPDPGLNTEAFF.

The chain joins TRBV28 to TRBJ1-5; maybe TRBD1 (5 bases). V was trimmed by 4 bases and J by 4 bases, leaving 20 bases between them. The CDR3 runs to 17 residues. CDR1 MDHEN and CDR2 SYDVKM come from the germline V gene. This chain's CDR3 is CASSSPTIRQKNQPQHF. The CDR3 nucleotides are TGTGCCAGCAGTTCCCCGACGATTAGACAGAAGAATCAGCCCCAGCATTTT.

V and J are TRBV5-1 and TRBJ1-1; tentatively, D is TRBD1 (6 bases). Per germline, CDR1 SGHRS and CDR2 YFSETQ. Trimming removed 4 bases from V and 0 bases from J, with 10 bases in between. The CDR3 runs to 14 residues. DNA of the CDR3: TGCGCCAGCAGCACCAGGGGAGTGAACACTGAAGCTTTCTTT. Protein sequence: CASSTRGVNTEAFF. Based on the CDR3 plus reference TRBV5-1 and TRBJ1-1, the full variable domain is KAGVTQTPRYLIKTRGQQVTLSCSPISGHRSVSWYQQTPGQGLQFLFEYFSETQRNKGNFPGRFSGRQFSNSRSEMNVSTLELGDSALYLCASSTRGVNTEAFFGQGTRLTVV.

This chain joins TRBV30 and TRBJ1-4, with 9 nucleotides matching TRBD1. The CDR3 sequence is 14 residues long. Germline V CDR1 and CDR2: GTSNPN, SVGIG (reference sequence). The junction had 7 bases not matched to a gene; V was cut back by 3 bases and J by 8 bases. CDR3 protein: CAWRLQGAGEKLFF. For the CDR3, the DNA is TGTGCCTGGAGGTTACAGGGGGCTGGCGAAAAACTGTTTTTT.

With respect to this clone: The same CDR3 is also encoded by other DNA sequences in this sample. This sequence joins TRBV7-9 and TRBJ2-3, with D uncertain. The CDR3 consists of 11 residues. Trimming cost V 4 bases and J 4 bases, with 3 bases left between them. CDR1 SEHNR and CDR2 FQNEAQ come from the germline V gene (reference sequence). The CDR3 DNA reads TGTGCCAGCAGCTCTGCAGATACGCAGTATTTT. Its translation: CASSSADTQYF.

The CDR3 region has the DNA TGCGCCAGCAGTGAAGAGCGACCGGGAGTCGGCTACAATGAGCAGTTCTTC. This translates into CASSEERPGVGYNEQFF. This chain connects TRBV10-2 to TRBJ2-1; D possibly corresponds to TRBD2 (6 bases). This CDR3 comprises 17 residues. CDR1 WSHSY and CDR2 SAAADI come from the germline V gene. V was clipped by 3 bases and J by 3 bases, with 18 bases between them.

The chain carries TRBV7-3 and TRBJ2-1; D is undetermined. CDR3 size: 15 residues. Germline lookup yields CDR1 SGHTA and CDR2 FQGTGA. V lost 3 bases, J lost 13 bases, and 22 bases lay in between. For the CDR3, the DNA is TGTGCCAGCAGCTTTTCTCTCAAGGAGCCTTCCCGCCAGTTCTTC. It yields the protein CASSFSLKEPSRQFF.

The chain carries TRBV18 and TRBJ2-7, with D tentatively TRBD2 (6 bases). Germline loops: CDR1 KGHSH, CDR2 LQKENI. V lost 4 bases, J lost 4 bases, and 17 bases lay in between. The length of the CDR3 is 15 residues. The CDR3 bases are TGTGCCAGCTCACAGATTGCGGGGCAGGGATACGAGCAGTACTTC. It encodes CASSQIAGQGYEQYF.

This chain uses TRBV6-5 with TRBJ1-2; TRBD1 might be the D (5 bases). The CDR3 totals 13 residues. CDR1 is MNHEY and CDR2 is SVGAGI in the germline V gene. Trimming removed 11 bases from V and 0 bases from J, with 13 bases in between. The CDR3 here is CAGSMTANYGYTF. The CDR3 DNA follows: TGTGCCGGCTCTATGACAGCTAACTATGGCTACACCTTC.

This clone was seen many times. The CDR3 nucleotides read TGTGCCAGCAGCTTAGAGGCAAGCGGCGCCTCTGGAAACACCATATATTTT. It specifies CASSLEASGASGNTIYF. The V and J genes are TRBV7-9 and TRBJ1-3; the D is unclear. The CDR3 contains 17 residues. Germline loops: CDR1 SEHNR, CDR2 FQNEAQ (reference sequence). V was cut by 1 base and J by 0 bases, with 13 bases left in between.

The rearrangement joins TRBV7-3 to TRBJ2-5; 9 bases line up with TRBD2. The V gene end was trimmed by 5 bases and the J gene end by 4 bases; junction bases not matched to a gene: 2. Looked up from germline, CDR1 is SGHTA and CDR2 is FQGTGA. The CDR3 spans 13 residues. Here the CDR3 DNA reads TGTGCCAGCAGCCCGCGGGGGGGAGAGACCCAGTACTTC. It codes for CASSPRGGETQYF. The full variable domain, completed using reference TRBV7-3 and TRBJ2-5, is GAGVSQTPSNKVTEKGKYVELRCDPISGHTALYWYRQSLGQGPEFLIYFQGTGAADDSGLPNDRFFAVRPEGSVSTLKIQRTERGDSAVYLCASSPRGGETQYFGPGTRLLVL.

As DNA, the CDR3 is TGTGCCAGCAGTTATGGCCCTGAAGCTTTCTTT. Amino acid sequence: CASSYGPEAFF. This chain uses TRBV6-5 with TRBJ1-1; D is unclear. The V end lost 3 bases, the J end lost 6 bases, and 5 bases lay between the germline ends. Germline V lookup: CDR1 MNHEY, CDR2 SVGAGI. The CDR3 is 11 amino acids.